The 9 T cell receptor beta chains listed next were all sequenced from one sample in a study of blood T cell repertoires in COVID-19. Libraries were prepared by immunoSEQ multiplex PCR; TCRdb keeps only in-frame clonotypes and omits some of them. The sample shows 180,000 or so clones, over 75% of them seen only once. Sequencing was carried out using PBMCs or T cells enriched from blood (not recorded which). Every receptor here comes from a man aged 50 to 59 who had recovered from COVID-19.

This chain uses TRBV2 with TRBJ2-5; 11 nucleotides agree with TRBD2. The CDR3 is made up of 15 amino acids. With V trimmed by 5 bases and J by 1 base, 3 bases remained unmatched. The germline CDR1 and CDR2 sequences are SNHLY and FYNNEI. Here the CDR3 reads CASSWTSGRQETQYF. The CDR3 DNA reads TGTGCCAGCAGTTGGACTAGCGGGCGCCAAGAGACCCAGTACTTC.

Here the CDR3 DNA reads TGTGCCACGGTAGAGGGCGGGAGGACCAATGAGCAGTTCTTC. Its translation: CATVEGGRTNEQFF. The rearrangement links TRBV19 to TRBJ2-1; 8 nucleotides agree with TRBD2. CDR1 LNHDA and CDR2 SQIVND come from the germline V gene (reference sequence). There are 14 residues in the CDR3. The V and J ends lost 10 bases and 6 bases, in that order; junction bases with no gene match: 11.

The genes are TRBV6-5 and TRBJ1-5; 7 positions match TRBD1. The CDR3 consists of 14 residues. CDR1 is MNHEY and CDR2 is SVGAGI in the germline V gene. J gave up 7 bases and V 6 bases, and 9 bases lay outside the gene matches. For the CDR3, the DNA is TGTGCCAGCAGCACAGACAGGGCTGGGCAGCCCCAGCATTTT. Translation: CASSTDRAGQPQHF.

The chain employs TRBV5-1 and TRBJ2-1; 10 positions match TRBD1. V was pared by 4 bases and J by 9 bases, with 13 bases of the junction left unmatched. Germline CDR1 is SGHRS and CDR2 is YFSETQ. The length of the CDR3 is 16 residues. In nucleotides, the CDR3 is TGCGCCAGCAGCGCACTCCGGGACAGGGGAATCCGTGAGCAGTTCTTC. Its translation is CASSALRDRGIREQFF.

The V call is TRBV7-2, the J call TRBJ2-2, with D unresolved. Germline lookup yields CDR1 SGHTA and CDR2 FQGNSA. Trimming pared 4 bases from V and 3 bases from J, leaving 3 bases between. The CDR3 sequence is 12 residues long. CDR3 DNA sequence: TGTGCCAGCAGCTCCTACACCGGGGAGCTGTTTTTT. This encodes CASSSYTGELFF.

The chain links TRBV28 to TRBJ2-7; 7 nucleotides line up with TRBD2. CDR3 length: 15 residues. CDR1 and CDR2 (germline): MDHEN, SYDVKM. V dropped 6 bases and J dropped 0; count of bases not matched to a gene: 8. The CDR3 nucleotides read TGTGCCAGCAGGAGTGGAGCGGGGAGCTCCTACGAGCAGTACTTC. Its translation: CASRSGAGSSYEQYF.

The chain employs TRBV29-1 and TRBJ1-1; D gene uncertain. The CDR3 runs 12 residues. Germline assignment: CDR1 SQVTM and CDR2 ANQGSEA. The CDR3 loop reads CSTEDSNTEAFF. Here the CDR3 DNA reads TGCAGTACCGAGGACTCAAACACTGAAGCTTTCTTT.

This chain uses TRBV9 with TRBJ2-7, with 8 bases fitting TRBD1. With V trimmed by 3 bases and J by 2 bases, 4 bases remained unmatched. This CDR3 region has 14 residues. CDR1 and CDR2 (germline): SGDLS, YYNGEE. CDR3 protein: CASSGGTGPYEQYF. CDR3 DNA: TGTGCCAGCAGCGGCGGGACAGGCCCCTACGAGCAGTACTTC.

The genes are TRBV7-3 and TRBJ2-3, with 12 bases that match TRBD2. The CDR3 length is 16 residues. With V trimmed by 4 bases and J by 0 bases, 2 bases remained unmatched. From germline, CDR1 is SGHTA and CDR2 FQGTGA. Here the CDR3 DNA reads TGTGCCAGCAGCTCAGGACTAGCGGGAAGCACAGATACGCAGTATTTT. Its translation is CASSSGLAGSTDTQYF.